This TCR beta chain was profiled in a study of cytomegalovirus exposure and HLA in healthy donors. CDR3 length: 13 residues. V was pared by 6 bases and J by 2 bases, with 10 bases between. From germline, CDR1 is MNHNS and CDR2 SASEGT. A multiplex PCR was run with 60 Vbeta primers and 13 Jbeta primers. Method: immunoSEQ multiplex PCR; TCRdb's copy keeps in-frame clones and lacks some. The sample has about 170,000 clones, roughly 80% seen once. Study-level points and caveats: The study labeled 164 TCR beta chains cytomegalovirus-associated. Presence/absence analyses assumed roughly uniform sequencing depth across donors, which may not hold. In a later analysis, V- and J-gene trimming of beta chains associated with a DCLRE1C missense variant, replicated independently.

A remark on this clone: Its antigen is not identified.

The rearrangement joins TRBV6-1 to TRBJ1-2; a weak D match, TRBD1 (5 bases). This clonotype was obtained from a male donor in good health and CMV-seronegative. The sequencing sample was made of PBMCs. The CDR3 coding sequence is TGTGCCAGCAGAATCAGGGAAAACTATGGCTACACCTTC. This sequence encodes CASRIRENYGYTF.